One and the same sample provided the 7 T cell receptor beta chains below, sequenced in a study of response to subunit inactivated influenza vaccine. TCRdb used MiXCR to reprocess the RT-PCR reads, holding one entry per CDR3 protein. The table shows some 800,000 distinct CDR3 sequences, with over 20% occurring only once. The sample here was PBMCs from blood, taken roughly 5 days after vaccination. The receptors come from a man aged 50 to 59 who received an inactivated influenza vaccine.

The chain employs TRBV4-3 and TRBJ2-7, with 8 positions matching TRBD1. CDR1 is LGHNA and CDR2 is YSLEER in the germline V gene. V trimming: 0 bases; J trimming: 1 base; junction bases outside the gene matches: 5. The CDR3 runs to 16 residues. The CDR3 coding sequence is TGCGCCAGCAGCCAAGAACTTGGACAGGGATCCTACGAGCAGTACTTC. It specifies CASSQELGQGSYEQYF.

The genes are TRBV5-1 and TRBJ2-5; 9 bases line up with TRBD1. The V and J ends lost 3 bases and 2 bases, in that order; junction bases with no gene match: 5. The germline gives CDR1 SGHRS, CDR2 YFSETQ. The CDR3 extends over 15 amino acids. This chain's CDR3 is CASSWGTGRQETQYF. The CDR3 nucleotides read TGCGCCAGCAGCTGGGGGACAGGGAGACAAGAGACCCAGTACTTC.

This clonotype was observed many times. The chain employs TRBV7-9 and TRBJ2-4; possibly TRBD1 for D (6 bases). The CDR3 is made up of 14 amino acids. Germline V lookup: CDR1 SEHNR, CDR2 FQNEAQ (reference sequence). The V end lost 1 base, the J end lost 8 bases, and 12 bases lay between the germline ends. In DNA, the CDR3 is TGTGCCAGCAGCTTAGATGCAGGGGTGCACATTCAGTACTTC. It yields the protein CASSLDAGVHIQYF.

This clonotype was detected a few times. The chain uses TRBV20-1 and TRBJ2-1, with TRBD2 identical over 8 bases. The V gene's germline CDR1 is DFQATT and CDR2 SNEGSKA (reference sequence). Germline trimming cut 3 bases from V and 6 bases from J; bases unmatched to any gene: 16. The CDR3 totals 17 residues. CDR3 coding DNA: TGCAGTGCTAGCTCCGGCGGGAGGAGGTGGGGGGCCAATGAGCAGTTCTTC. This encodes CSASSGGRRWGANEQFF.

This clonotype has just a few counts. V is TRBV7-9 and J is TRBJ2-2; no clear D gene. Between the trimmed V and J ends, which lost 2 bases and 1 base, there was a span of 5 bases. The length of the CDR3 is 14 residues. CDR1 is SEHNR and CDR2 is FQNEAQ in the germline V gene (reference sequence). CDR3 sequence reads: CASSLMMNTGELFF. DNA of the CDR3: TGTGCCAGCAGCTTAATGATGAACACCGGGGAGCTGTTTTTT.

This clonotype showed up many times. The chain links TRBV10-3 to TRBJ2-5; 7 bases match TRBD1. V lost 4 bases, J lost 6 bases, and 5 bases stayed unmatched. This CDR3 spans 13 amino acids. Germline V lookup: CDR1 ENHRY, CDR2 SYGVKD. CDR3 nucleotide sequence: TGTGCCATCAGTGTACAGGGGATGCAGACCCAGTACTTC. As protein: CAISVQGMQTQYF.

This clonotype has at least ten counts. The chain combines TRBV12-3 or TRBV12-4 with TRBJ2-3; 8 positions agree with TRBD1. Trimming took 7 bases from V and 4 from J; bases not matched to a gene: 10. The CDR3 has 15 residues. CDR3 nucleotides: TGTGCCAGCATCAAGGACAGGGCAGGGGCAGATACGCAGTATTTT. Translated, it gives CASIKDRAGADTQYF.